The rows below give T cell receptor beta chains drawn from one sample of a study of technical replicates of blood from several donors. The table came from immunoSEQ multiplex PCR; TCRdb's copy has only in-frame clones and leaves some out. This table holds 55,000 to 65,000 clones, approximately 86% found once. The sequenced material came from PBMCs. These receptors were taken from a human donor in good health. Some clones in this sample may be carry-over from other donors' samples. CDR3s include the opening cysteine and the closing phenylalanine or tryptophan. A D gene is named only where the DNA matches it firmly. The size of a clone is reported for some rows only, either as once, few or many, or as a class for expanded clones.

CDR3 protein,CDR3 DNA,J gene,D gene,V gene,clone size
CASNPGRDSGANVLTF,TGTGCCAGCAACCCTGGACGGGACTCTGGGGCCAACGTCCTGACTTTC,TRBJ2-6,NA,TRBV27,once
CASSQSPCTTAFF,TGCGCCAGCAGTCAATCTCCCTGTACAACCGCTTTCTTT,TRBJ1-1,NA,TRBV23-1,few
CAIRDSSYEQYF,TGTGCCATCCGGGACAGCTCCTACGAGCAGTACTTC,TRBJ2-7,TRBD1,TRBV10-3,NA
CATGLAGNTYEQYF,TGTGCCACGGGGCTAGCGGGAAATACCTACGAGCAGTACTTC,TRBJ2-7,TRBD2,TRBV10-3,NA
CASSGRLAGTYNEQFF,TGTGCCAGCAGCGGTCGTCTAGCGGGGACCTACAATGAGCAGTTCTTC,TRBJ2-1,TRBD2,TRBV9,NA
CASSFEGEGSYNEQFF,TGTGCCAGCAGTTTTGAGGGGGAAGGGTCCTACAATGAGCAGTTCTTC,TRBJ2-1,NA,TRBV27,NA
CSVGDRYSSGYTF,TGCAGCGTTGGGGACAGGTACTCGTCTGGCTACACCTTC,TRBJ1-2,TRBD1,TRBV29-1,NA
CASSPGQGSTIYF,TGTGCCAGCTCCCCTGGACAGGGGTCCACCATATATTTT,TRBJ1-3,TRBD1,TRBV18,NA
CASTQQGAGDTQYF,TGTGCCAGCACCCAACAGGGGGCGGGAGATACGCAGTATTTT,TRBJ2-3,TRBD1,TRBV6-1,NA
CASRQGVKEAFF,TGTGCCAGCAGACAGGGGGTGAAGGAAGCTTTCTTT,TRBJ1-1,TRBD1,TRBV19,NA
CSVVTGVNSPLHF,TGCAGCGTTGTAACAGGGGTTAATTCACCCCTCCACTTT,TRBJ1-6,TRBD1,TRBV29-1,NA
CASSPGYGGELFF,TGTGCCAGCAGCCCCGGGTATGGCGGGGAGCTGTTTTTT,TRBJ2-2,NA,TRBV11-2,NA
CASSDLGAQAYEQYF,TGTGCCAGCAGTGATTTGGGGGCCCAAGCCTACGAGCAGTACTTC,TRBJ2-7,NA,TRBV2,NA
CASSGRSIGQVGSGANVLTF,TGTGCCAGTAGCGGCCGAAGTATTGGACAGGTGGGATCTGGGGCCAACGTCCTGACTTTC,TRBJ2-6,TRBD1,TRBV19,NA
CASSVEATGPYEQYF,TGTGCCAGCAGTGTGGAGGCGACTGGGCCATACGAGCAGTACTTC,TRBJ2-7,NA,TRBV2,NA